This T cell receptor beta chain is from a study of cytomegalovirus exposure and HLA in healthy donors. Each of the donors was a healthy bone marrow donor. A multiplex PCR was run with 60 Vbeta primers and 13 Jbeta primers. Clones were read by immunoSEQ multiplex PCR, and TCRdb kept only the in-frame ones, dropping some. With tens of thousands of clones in the sample, the ten largest clones hold roughly 15%. Germline loops: CDR1 MNHEY, CDR2 SMNVEV (reference sequence). Trimming removed 0 bases at V and 0 bases at J, with 6 bases between. There are 14 residues in the CDR3. The TCR originated in a boy younger than 18 in good health and CMV-seronegative. The chain has TRBV27 and TRBJ2-7, with D possibly TRBD1 on 5 matching bases. The sample consisted of PBMCs. CDR3 amino acids: CASSLSQGSYEQYF. CDR3 DNA: TGTGCCAGCAGTTTATCGCAGGGCTCCTACGAGCAGTACTTC.